This T cell receptor beta chain was identified in a study of T cell repertoires in cytomegalovirus infection. The study, taken as a whole, reports: The response measured ex vivo was dominated by TCR beta clonotypes (HLA-C-restricted and CMV-specific). Frequencies of public TCR beta families were cumulated, and this identified carriers of CMV plus the relevant HLA.

In this sample, this clonotype turned up a few times. Its antigen is still unknown. Each CDR3 protein gets one entry after TCRdb re-called the reads with MiXCR. The sample yields hundreds of thousands of distinct CDR3 sequences, around 24% seen once. Germline CDR1 is SQVTM and CDR2 is ANQGSEA. The CDR3 covers 14 residues. V lost 2 bases and J lost 3, with 11 bases in between. The V and J genes are TRBV29-1 and TRBJ2-1; tentatively, D is TRBD2 (5 bases). Sequencing used CD8+ T cells from PBMCs. This sequence originates from a human donor in good health (CMV status not recorded). Some clones in this sample may be carry-over from other donors' samples. The CDR3 loop reads CSVEPPGYYNEQFF. In DNA, the CDR3 is TGCAGCGTTGAACCACCGGGATACTACAATGAGCAGTTCTTC.